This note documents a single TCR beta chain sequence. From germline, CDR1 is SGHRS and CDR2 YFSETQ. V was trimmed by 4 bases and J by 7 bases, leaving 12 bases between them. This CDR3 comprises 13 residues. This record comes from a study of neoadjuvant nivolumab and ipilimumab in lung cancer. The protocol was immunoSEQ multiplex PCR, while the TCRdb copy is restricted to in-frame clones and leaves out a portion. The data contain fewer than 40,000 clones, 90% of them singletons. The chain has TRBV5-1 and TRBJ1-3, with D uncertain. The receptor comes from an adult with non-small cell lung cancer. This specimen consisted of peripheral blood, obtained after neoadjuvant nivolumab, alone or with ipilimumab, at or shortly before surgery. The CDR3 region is CASSGGGSNTIYF. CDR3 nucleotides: TGCGCCAGCAGCGGTGGAGGGAGTAACACCATATATTTT.